The next 24 T cell receptor beta chains were all read from a single sample in a study of T cell responses to AZD1222 COVID-19 vaccine. Data came from immunoSEQ multiplex PCR; TCRdb stores just in-frame clones and leaves some out. This table has about 4,800 clones, 89% appearing once. The specimen comprised peripheral blood, sampled 28 days after the second AZD1222 dose. These receptors all come from an adult who received the AZD1222 COVID-19 vaccine.

The chain recombines TRBV5-1 with TRBJ1-2, with TRBD1 matching 8 bases. The germline gives CDR1 SGHRS, CDR2 YFSETQ. This CDR3 spans 16 amino acids. The trim removed 5 bases at V and 3 bases at J, leaving 12 bases unmatched. CDR3 nucleotide sequence: TGCGCCAGCAGTCCTGACCAGGGGGCGCGGGACTATGGCTACACCTTC. Residues: CASSPDQGARDYGYTF.

V gene TRBV15 combines with J gene TRBJ1-1, with D possibly being TRBD1 (6 bases). Germline V lookup: CDR1 LNHNV, CDR2 YYDKDF (reference sequence). Trimming cost V 0 bases and J 10 bases, with 12 bases left between them. This CDR3 has 13 residues. Here the CDR3 reads CATSRDGTLGAFF. Written as DNA, the CDR3 is TGTGCCACCAGCAGAGATGGGACACTCGGAGCTTTCTTT.

V gene TRBV13 combines with J gene TRBJ2-5; D is undetermined. The CDR3 is made up of 13 amino acids. Germline V CDR1 and CDR2: PRHDT, FYEKMQ (reference sequence). V dropped 4 bases and J dropped 5 bases, with 11 bases sitting between them. This chain's CDR3 is CASSSLASETQYF. CDR3 bases: TGTGCCAGCAGCTCCTTAGCTTCCGAGACCCAGTACTTC.

The J gene is TRBJ2-1, the V gene TRBV7-2; tentative D call: TRBD2 (5 bases). V lost 3 bases to trimming and J lost 7 bases, with 10 bases between them. Per the germline V gene, CDR1 is SGHTA and CDR2 is FQGNSA. The CDR3 totals 13 residues. The chain's CDR3 is CASSFRGKNEQFF. The DNA of the CDR3 is TGTGCCAGCAGCTTCCGGGGTAAGAATGAGCAGTTCTTC.

V is TRBV7-6 and J is TRBJ2-2; possibly TRBD1 for D (5 bases). CDR1 and CDR2 from the germline V gene are SGHVS and FNYEAQ. The CDR3 is made up of 16 amino acids. The V end lost 7 bases, the J end lost 5 bases, and 20 bases lay between the germline ends. The CDR3 loop is CASTPQGKGWTGELFF. Written as DNA, the CDR3 is TGTGCCAGCACCCCTCAGGGAAAGGGGTGGACCGGGGAGCTGTTTTTT. Full variable domain (outside the CDR3, taken from reference TRBV7-6 and TRBJ2-2): GAGVSQSPRYKVTKRGQDVALRCDPISGHVSLYWYRQALGQGPEFLTYFNYEAQQDKSGLPNDRFSAERPEGSISTLTIQRTEQRDSAMYRCASTPQGKGWTGELFFGEGSRLTVL.

This chain uses TRBV18 with TRBJ2-7; the D gene is possibly TRBD2 (6 bases). The CDR3 is 13 amino acids. Deletions cut 3 bases from V and 1 base from J, with 7 bases between. Germline V gives CDR1 KGHSH, CDR2 LQKENI. CDR3 sequence reads: CASSPGTSYEQYF. CDR3 coding DNA: TGTGCCAGCTCACCCGGGACTTCCTACGAGCAGTACTTC.

This clone has only one observation. The chain uses TRBV19 and TRBJ2-7; possible D gene TRBD2, 5 bases. The V end lost 4 bases, the J end lost 1 base, and 14 bases lay between the germline ends. The CDR3 contains 15 residues. Germline CDR1 is LNHDA and CDR2 is SQIVND (reference sequence). CDR3 DNA: TGTGCCAGTAGTAACCGGGGAATGGTATCCTACGAGCAGTACTTC. As protein: CASSNRGMVSYEQYF.

This clone was recorded once. This rearrangement joins TRBV6-5 to TRBJ1-5; no clear D gene. The CDR3 runs 15 residues. Germline loops: CDR1 MNHEY, CDR2 SVGAGI. V was trimmed by 0 bases and J by 3 bases, leaving 9 bases between them. For the CDR3, the DNA is TGTGCCAGCAGTTACTCCAGTAGATCCAATCAGCCCCAGCATTTT. Protein product: CASSYSSRSNQPQHF.

The sample holds one count of this clone. The chain is built from TRBV7-6 and TRBJ2-1; D might be TRBD1 or TRBD2, each matching 6 bases. Trimming stripped 0 bases from V and 5 bases from J, with 14 bases between. This CDR3 has 16 residues. Germline assignment: CDR1 SGHVS and CDR2 FNYEAQ. CDR3 protein: CASSLAVGGRNNEQFF. The CDR3 coding sequence is TGTGCCAGCAGCTTAGCGGTCGGGGGCAGAAACAATGAGCAGTTCTTC.

V is TRBV14 and J is TRBJ1-4; D is unresolved. This CDR3 has 14 residues. V shed 3 bases and J shed 10 bases, with 15 bases lying between them. Germline V gene sequence: CDR1 SGHDN, CDR2 FVKESK. The CDR3 reads CASSQGGLLGKLFF. Here the CDR3 DNA reads TGTGCCAGCAGCCAGGGAGGGCTCCTTGGAAAACTGTTTTTT. Full variable domain (rest looked up from reference TRBV14 and TRBJ1-4): EAGVTQFPSHSVIEKGQTVTLRCDPISGHDNLYWYRRVMGKEIKFLLHFVKESKQDESGMPNNRFLAERTGGTYSTLKVQPAELEDSGVYFCASSQGGLLGKLFFGSGTQLSVL.

The chain combines TRBV28 with TRBJ1-4, with D uncertain. This CDR3 has 11 amino acids. The germline V gene has CDR1 MDHEN and CDR2 SYDVKM. The V end lost 6 bases, the J end lost 8 bases, and 7 bases lay between the germline ends. The CDR3 here is CASRQGEKLFF. The CDR3 region has the DNA TGTGCCAGCAGACAAGGGGAAAAACTGTTTTTT. The full variable domain, with the rest looked up from reference TRBV28 and TRBJ1-4, is DVKVTQSSRYLVKRTGEKVFLECVQDMDHENMFWYRQDPGLGLRLIYFSYDVKMKEKGDIPEGYSVSREKKERFSLILESASTNQTSMYLCASRQGEKLFFGSGTQLSVL.

The chain carries TRBV11-2 and TRBJ1-1, with TRBD1 as a possible D gene (5 bases). Trimming removed 1 base from V and 7 bases from J, with 13 bases in between. CDR3 length equals 14 residues. CDR1 and CDR2 from the germline V gene are SGHAT and FQNNGV. CDR3 sequence reads: CASSLVGTDNEAFF. The CDR3 DNA sequence: TGTGCCAGCAGCTTAGTAGGGACGGACAATGAAGCTTTCTTT.

The genes are TRBV25-1 and TRBJ2-7; perhaps TRBD1 as D (5 bases). Germline V gives CDR1 MGHDK, CDR2 SYGVNS. This CDR3 contains 14 residues. Between the trimmed V and J ends, which lost 4 bases and 1 base, there was a span of 11 bases. The CDR3 sequence: CASSGWQGSYEQYF. In nucleotides, the CDR3 is TGTGCCAGCAGTGGGTGGCAGGGTTCCTACGAGCAGTACTTC.

There are a few counts of this clone. The chain uses TRBV2 and TRBJ1-4; unclear D gene. V was pared by 2 bases and J by 8 bases, with 6 bases between. This CDR3 spans 12 amino acids. Germline CDR1 SNHLY, CDR2 FYNNEI. The CDR3 sequence is CASSESAEKLFF. CDR3 nucleotides: TGTGCCAGCAGTGAAAGTGCGGAAAAACTGTTTTTT.

The rearrangement links TRBV7-9 to TRBJ1-2; 11 positions agree with TRBD1. Trimming cost V 5 bases and J 7 bases; bases outside gene matches: 12. Germline lookup yields CDR1 SEHNR and CDR2 FQNEAQ (reference sequence). This CDR3 spans 16 amino acids. This CDR3 is CASSPWTGGAGAGYTF. The CDR3 DNA follows: TGTGCCAGCAGCCCGTGGACAGGGGGCGCTGGGGCTGGCTACACCTTC.

This clone is a singleton in its sample. The chain joins TRBV6-2 or TRBV6-3 to TRBJ1-5, with unresolved D. Germline CDR1 is MNHEY and CDR2 is SVGEGT. The CDR3 spans 14 residues. Trimming took off 6 bases at V and 0 bases at J, with 9 bases between the two ends. As DNA, the CDR3 is TGTGCCAGCAGCGAGGCGGATAGCAATCAGCCCCAGCATTTT. This encodes CASSEADSNQPQHF.

The rearrangement uses TRBV9 and TRBJ1-3; D unresolved. CDR1 is SGDLS and CDR2 is YYNGEE in the germline V gene. CDR3 size: 13 residues. V was pared by 3 bases and J by 2 bases, with 6 bases between. The CDR3 coding sequence is TGTGCCAGCAGCGCGGTAGCTGGAAACACCATATATTTT. Translation gives CASSAVAGNTIYF. The variable domain in full, completed from reference TRBV9 and TRBJ1-3, reads DSGVTQTPKHLITATGQRVTLRCSPRSGDLSVYWYQQSLDQGLQFLIQYYNGEERAKGNILERFSAQQFPDLHSELNLSSLELGDSALYFCASSAVAGNTIYFGEGSWLTVV.

The rearrangement joins TRBV7-9 to TRBJ2-4; the D gene is possibly TRBD2 (5 bases). The ends were cut back, 5 bases at V and 13 bases at J, with 15 bases in the middle. Germline assignment: CDR1 SEHNR and CDR2 FQNEAQ (reference sequence). The CDR3 extends over 12 amino acids. CDR3 DNA sequence: TGTGCCAGCAGCCCACCGGATGGGGAGCAGTACTTC. Translating gives CASSPPDGEQYF.

V and J are TRBV14 and TRBJ1-2; TRBD1 is a possible D gene (5 bases). Germline CDR1 is SGHDN and CDR2 is FVKESK. Trimming removed 2 bases at V and 3 bases at J, with 10 bases between. This CDR3 spans 14 amino acids. CDR3 sequence (DNA): TGTGCCAGCAGCCAACAAGGGGTTTACTATGGCTACACCTTC. This codes for CASSQQGVYYGYTF.

The chain carries TRBV5-6 and TRBJ2-5; D remains ambiguous. Germline V gene lookup returns CDR1 SGHDT and CDR2 YYEEEE. The CDR3 is 11 residues long. V shed 2 bases and J shed 5 bases, with 4 bases lying between them. The CDR3 coding sequence is TGTGCCAGCAGCTTATCCGAGACCCAGTACTTC. It yields the protein CASSLSETQYF.

The table lists this clone with a count of one. The rearrangement uses TRBV28 and TRBJ2-7, with D possibly being TRBD2 (7 bases). The CDR3 has 15 residues. V lost 7 bases, J lost 0 bases, and 16 bases lay in between. Germline assignment: CDR1 MDHEN and CDR2 SYDVKM. As DNA, the CDR3 is TGTGCCAGCACTTCCTGGGGGGGCCACTCCTACGAGCAGTACTTC. Translated: CASTSWGGHSYEQYF.

V is TRBV5-1 and J is TRBJ1-6; a possible D gene is TRBD1 (5 bases). Germline V gene lookup returns CDR1 SGHRS and CDR2 YFSETQ. Trimming stripped 0 bases from V and 6 bases from J, with 10 bases between. The CDR3 runs to 15 residues. DNA for the CDR3: TGCGCCAGCAGCTTGGCGGCAGGGAGTAATTCACCCCTCCACTTT. Encoded protein: CASSLAAGSNSPLHF. The full variable domain, its missing parts supplied by reference TRBV5-1 and TRBJ1-6, is KAGVTQTPRYLIKTRGQQVTLSCSPISGHRSVSWYQQTPGQGLQFLFEYFSETQRNKGNFPGRFSGRQFSNSRSEMNVSTLELGDSALYLCASSLAAGSNSPLHFGNGTRLTVT.

V is TRBV28 and J is TRBJ2-3; TRBD1 matches at 8 bases. The CDR3 sequence is 15 residues long. V lost 3 bases, J lost 3 bases, and 5 bases stayed unmatched. The germline V gene has CDR1 MDHEN and CDR2 SYDVKM. CDR3 in DNA: TGTGCCAGCAGTTTCCGCAGGGGGCAGACAGATACGCAGTATTTT. As protein: CASSFRRGQTDTQYF.

This chain links TRBV6-5 with TRBJ2-2; TRBD2 is a possible D gene (6 bases). The CDR3 runs 15 residues. Germline V CDR1 and CDR2: MNHEY, SVGAGI. V was cut by 7 bases and J by 2 bases, with 14 bases left in between. As DNA, the CDR3 is TGTGCCAGCAAATACCTTAGCGGCAACACCGGGGAGCTGTTTTTT. This translates into CASKYLSGNTGELFF.